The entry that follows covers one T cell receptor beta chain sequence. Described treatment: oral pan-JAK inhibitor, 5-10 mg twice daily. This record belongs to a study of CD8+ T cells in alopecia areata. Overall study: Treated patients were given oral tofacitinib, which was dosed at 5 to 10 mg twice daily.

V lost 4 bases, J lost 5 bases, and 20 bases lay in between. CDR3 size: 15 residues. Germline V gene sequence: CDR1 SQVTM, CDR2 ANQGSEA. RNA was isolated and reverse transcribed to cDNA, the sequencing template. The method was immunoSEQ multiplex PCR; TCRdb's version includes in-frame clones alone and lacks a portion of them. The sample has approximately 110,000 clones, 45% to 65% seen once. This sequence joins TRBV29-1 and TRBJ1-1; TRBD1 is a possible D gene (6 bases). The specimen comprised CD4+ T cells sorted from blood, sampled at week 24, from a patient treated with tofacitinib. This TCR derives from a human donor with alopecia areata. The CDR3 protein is CSVVGRGKGRTEAFF. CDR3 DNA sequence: TGCAGCGTTGTGGGCAGGGGAAAGGGTAGGACTGAAGCTTTCTTT. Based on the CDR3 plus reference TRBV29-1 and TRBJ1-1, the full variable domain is SAVISQKPSRDICQRGTSLTIQCQVDSQVTMMFWYRQQPGQSLTLIATANQGSEATYESGFVIDKFPISRPNLTFSTLTVSNMSPEDSSIYLCSVVGRGKGRTEAFFGQGTRLTVV.